Given below is one T cell receptor beta chain in context. Per the study methods: For nucleated cells, counts were estimated from reference gene primer amplification. Here immunoSEQ multiplex PCR was the method, and the copy in TCRdb shows in-frame clones only, minus some. The D gene and trimming were derived from the DNA, and the V and J assignments and clone size from that table. The sample shows approximately 150,000 clones, around 91% of them seen only once. The data were taken from a study of blood T cell repertoires in COVID-19. About the study: T cells, B-cell-depleted T cells, or PBMCs provided the cDNA or gDNA that served as material.

V was shortened by 4 bases and J by 7 bases, with 11 bases between the two germline ends. Germline V CDR1 and CDR2: SQVTM, ANQGSEA. The CDR3 covers 13 residues. The V and J genes are TRBV29-1 and TRBJ1-6, with D perhaps matching TRBD1 (5 bases). Sequencing used peripheral blood. This receptor was identified in a woman aged 55-70 years with active COVID-19. DNA for the CDR3: TGCAGCGTTGCCCCAGGGATCAATTCACCCCTCCACTTT. Translation gives CSVAPGINSPLHF.